This TCR beta chain was retrieved from a study of shared clonotypes between healthy human individuals. Study-wide context: Aged 18 to 49, the donors were a couple of women and a few men. Overall study findings and caveats: Naive subsets typically showed greater estimated richness than memory subsets. Across a handful of donors, naive CD4 shared roughly 5.2%, naive CD8 less than 4%, memory CD4 2% to 2.5%, memory CD8 about 0.4%.

To note about this clone: Antigen unknown.

The CDR3 consists of 14 residues. The V gene lost 2 bases and the J gene lost 6 bases, with 14 bases spanning the gap. Germline CDR1 MNHNY, CDR2 SVGAGI (reference sequence). Profiled with immunoSEQ multiplex PCR; TCRdb holds only in-frame clones, not every one. This repertoire shows 1.4 million or so clones, approximately 98.5% found once; its top ten account for 0.36%. This receptor was obtained from a man aged 30 to 45 in good health. The material sequenced was naive CD4+ T cells sorted from blood. The sample's subset: CD45RA+ positively selected. The chain is built from TRBV6-6 and TRBJ2-7; D is uncertain. CDR3 protein: CASSYASWKREQYF. CDR3 DNA: TGTGCCAGCAGTTACGCGTCGTGGAAGCGCGAGCAGTACTTC.